Given below is one TCR beta chain in context. What it binds is unknown. With baseline, cycle 4 day 1, and cycle 7 day 1 as timepoints, blood was sampled. The assay was immunoSEQ multiplex PCR, and TCRdb's table has in-frame clones only and misses some. The sample records 68,000 or so clones, over 80% being singletons. This sample is part of a study of OX40 agonist ivuxolimab in advanced cancers. General study results and limits: Antigens targeted by the expanded peripheral T cells were not determined. Among T cells, CD8+ cells averaged more expanded clones than CD4+ cells. Low normalized T-cell clonal expansion also characterized some of the nonresponders.

The CDR3 loop spans 15 amino acids. Germline loops: CDR1 WNHNN, CDR2 SYGVQD (reference sequence). The J segment lost 0 bases and the V segment lost 0 bases, leaving 2 bases of the junction unmatched. The chain has TRBV10-1 and TRBJ2-7; 7 bases match TRBD1. This specimen consisted of CD4+ or CD8+ T cells sorted from blood, obtained in a trial of the OX40 agonist ivuxolimab. The sequence derives from an adult with an advanced solid tumor such as melanoma, head and neck, liver or kidney cancer. CDR3 DNA sequence: TGCGCCAGCAGTGAGTCGTGGGACAGCTCCTACGAGCAGTACGTC. The encoded protein is CASSESWDSSYEQYV.